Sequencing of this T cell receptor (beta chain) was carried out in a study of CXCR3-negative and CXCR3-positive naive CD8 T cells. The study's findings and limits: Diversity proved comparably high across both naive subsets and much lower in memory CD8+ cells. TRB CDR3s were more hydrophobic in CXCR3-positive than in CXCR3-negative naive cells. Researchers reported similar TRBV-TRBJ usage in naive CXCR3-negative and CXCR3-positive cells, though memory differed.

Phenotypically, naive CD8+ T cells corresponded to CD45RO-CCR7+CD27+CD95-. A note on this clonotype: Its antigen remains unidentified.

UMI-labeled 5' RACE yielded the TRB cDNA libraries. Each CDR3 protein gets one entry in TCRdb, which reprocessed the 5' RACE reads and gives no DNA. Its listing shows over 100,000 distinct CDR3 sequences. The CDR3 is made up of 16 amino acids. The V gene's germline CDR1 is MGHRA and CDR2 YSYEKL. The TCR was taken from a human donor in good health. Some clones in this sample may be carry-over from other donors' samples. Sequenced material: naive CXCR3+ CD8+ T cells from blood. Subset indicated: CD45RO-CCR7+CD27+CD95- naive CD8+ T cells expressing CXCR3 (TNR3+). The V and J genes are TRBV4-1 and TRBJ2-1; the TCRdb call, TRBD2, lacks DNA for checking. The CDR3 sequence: CASSQVGGMTYNEQFF.